The entry below gives a single T cell receptor (beta chain) sequence along with its context. This sample is drawn from a study of control samples from healthy donors and cancer patients. Per the germline V gene, CDR1 is MDHEN and CDR2 is SYDVKM. Deletions cut 3 bases from V and 5 bases from J, with 17 bases between. The CDR3 runs 16 residues. The protocol was immunoSEQ multiplex PCR, while the TCRdb copy is restricted to in-frame clones and leaves out a portion. Counted here are 160,000 or so clones, roughly nine tenths occurring once; the ten biggest clones make up approximately 0.7%. Material for sequencing was blood. This TCR came from a woman in her 30s in good health. The rearrangement links TRBV28 to TRBJ1-5; perhaps TRBD1 as D (5 bases). Written as DNA, the CDR3 is TGTGCCAGCAGTTTCCGACAGCCTTCCTACGATCAGCCCCAGCATTTT. Translated, it gives CASSFRQPSYDQPQHF.